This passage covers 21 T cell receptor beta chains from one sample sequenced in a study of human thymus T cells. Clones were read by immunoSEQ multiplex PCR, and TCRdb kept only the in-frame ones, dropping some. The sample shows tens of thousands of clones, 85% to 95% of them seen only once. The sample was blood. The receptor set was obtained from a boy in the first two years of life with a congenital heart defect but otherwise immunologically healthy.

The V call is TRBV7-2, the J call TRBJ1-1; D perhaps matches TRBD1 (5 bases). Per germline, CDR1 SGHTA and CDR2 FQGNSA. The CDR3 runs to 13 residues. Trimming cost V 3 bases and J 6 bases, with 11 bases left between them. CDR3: CASSFKGDPEAFF. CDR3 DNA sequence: TGTGCCAGCAGCTTTAAAGGGGACCCTGAAGCTTTCTTT.

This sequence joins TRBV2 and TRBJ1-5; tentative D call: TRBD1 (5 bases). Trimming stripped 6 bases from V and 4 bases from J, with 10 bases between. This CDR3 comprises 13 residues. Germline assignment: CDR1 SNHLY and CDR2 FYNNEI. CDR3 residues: CASRDTGNQPQHF. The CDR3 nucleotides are TGTGCCAGCAGAGATACAGGAAATCAGCCCCAGCATTTT.

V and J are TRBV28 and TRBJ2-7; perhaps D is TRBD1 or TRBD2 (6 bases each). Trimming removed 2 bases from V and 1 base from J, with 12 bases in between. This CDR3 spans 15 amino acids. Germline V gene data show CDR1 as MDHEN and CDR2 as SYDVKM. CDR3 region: CASSLRGPLSYEQYF. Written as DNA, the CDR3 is TGTGCCAGCAGTTTACGGGGGCCTCTATCCTACGAGCAGTACTTC. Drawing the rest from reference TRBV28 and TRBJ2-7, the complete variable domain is DVKVTQSSRYLVKRTGEKVFLECVQDMDHENMFWYRQDPGLGLRLIYFSYDVKMKEKGDIPEGYSVSREKKERFSLILESASTNQTSMYLCASSLRGPLSYEQYFGPGTRLTVT.

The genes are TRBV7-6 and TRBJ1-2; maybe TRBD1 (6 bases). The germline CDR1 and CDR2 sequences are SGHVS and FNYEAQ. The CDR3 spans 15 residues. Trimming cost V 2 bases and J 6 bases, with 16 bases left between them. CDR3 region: CASSLLLQGEDGYTF. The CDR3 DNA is TGTGCCAGCAGCTTACTCTTACAGGGTGAAGATGGCTACACCTTC.

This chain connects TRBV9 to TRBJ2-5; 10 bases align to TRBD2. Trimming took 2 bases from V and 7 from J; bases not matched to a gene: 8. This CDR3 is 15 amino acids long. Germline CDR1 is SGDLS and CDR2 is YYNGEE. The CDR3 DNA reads TGTGCCAGCAGCGTCTCTAGCGGGAGTGGAGGGACCCAGTACTTC. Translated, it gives CASSVSSGSGGTQYF.

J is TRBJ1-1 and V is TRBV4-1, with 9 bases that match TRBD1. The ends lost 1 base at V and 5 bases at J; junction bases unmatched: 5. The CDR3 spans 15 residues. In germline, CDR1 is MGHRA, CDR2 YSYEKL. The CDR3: CASSQVGTGRTEAFF. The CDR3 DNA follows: TGCGCCAGCAGCCAAGTCGGGACAGGGAGAACTGAAGCTTTCTTT.

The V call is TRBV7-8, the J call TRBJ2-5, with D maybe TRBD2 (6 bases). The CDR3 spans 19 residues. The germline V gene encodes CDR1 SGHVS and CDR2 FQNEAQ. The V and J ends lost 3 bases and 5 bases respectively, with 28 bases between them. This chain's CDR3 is CASSFRRTGAGSGRETQYF. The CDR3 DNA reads TGTGCCAGCAGCTTCCGTCGGACCGGGGCGGGTAGCGGCCGGGAGACCCAGTACTTC.

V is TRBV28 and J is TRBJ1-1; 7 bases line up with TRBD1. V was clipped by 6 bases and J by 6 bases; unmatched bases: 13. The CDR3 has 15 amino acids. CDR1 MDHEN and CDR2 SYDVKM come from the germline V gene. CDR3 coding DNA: TGTGCCAGCAGCCTCACTGGGACAGCCGGAGCTGAAGCTTTCTTT. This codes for CASSLTGTAGAEAFF.

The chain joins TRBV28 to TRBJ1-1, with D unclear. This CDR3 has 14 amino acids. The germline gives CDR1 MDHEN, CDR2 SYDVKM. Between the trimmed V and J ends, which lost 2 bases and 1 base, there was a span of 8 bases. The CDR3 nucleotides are TGTGCCAGCAGTTTAGGGAGACAGAACACTGAAGCTTTCTTT. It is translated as CASSLGRQNTEAFF.

CDR3 nucleotide sequence: TGCGCCAGCAGCCCCGGGACTAGCGGGGCCTTGTGGTATTTT. Its translation: CASSPGTSGALWYF. The rearrangement joins TRBV5-1 to TRBJ2-3, with 13 bases that match TRBD2. After removal of 4 bases from V and 14 bases from J, the junction contained 10 bases not matched to a gene. The CDR3 spans 14 residues. CDR1 is SGHRS, CDR2 YFSETQ, per germline.

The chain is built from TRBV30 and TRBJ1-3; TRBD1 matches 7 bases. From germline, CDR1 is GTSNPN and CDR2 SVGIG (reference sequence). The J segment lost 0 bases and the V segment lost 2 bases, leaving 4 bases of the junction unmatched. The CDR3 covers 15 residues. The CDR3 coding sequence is TGTGCCTGGAGTACAGGGGCCCCCTCTGGAAACACCATATATTTT. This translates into CAWSTGAPSGNTIYF. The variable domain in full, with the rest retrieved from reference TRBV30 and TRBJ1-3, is SQTIHQWPATLVQPVGSPLSLECTVEGTSNPNLYWYRQAAGRGLQLLFYSVGIGQISSEVPQNLSASRPQDRQFILSSKKLLLSDSGFYLCAWSTGAPSGNTIYFGEGSWLTVV.

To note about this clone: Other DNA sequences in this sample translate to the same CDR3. Here the CDR3 reads CASSLGLAVRTDTQYF. The CDR3 nucleotides read TGCGCCAGCAGCTTAGGACTAGCGGTCCGCACAGATACGCAGTATTTT. The J gene is TRBJ2-3, the V gene TRBV5-1; 10 nucleotides align to TRBD2. The length of the CDR3 is 16 residues. Germline V gene lookup returns CDR1 SGHRS and CDR2 YFSETQ. V shed 2 bases, J shed 1 base, and the junction held 4 bases outside the gene matches. The variable domain in full, completed from reference TRBV5-1 and TRBJ2-3, reads KAGVTQTPRYLIKTRGQQVTLSCSPISGHRSVSWYQQTPGQGLQFLFEYFSETQRNKGNFPGRFSGRQFSNSRSEMNVSTLELGDSALYLCASSLGLAVRTDTQYFGPGTRLTVL.

The chain's CDR3 is CASSYRMNTEAFF. The CDR3 DNA follows: TGTGCCAGCAGTTACAGGATGAACACTGAAGCTTTCTTT. The V gene is TRBV6-5, the J gene TRBJ1-1; D is ambiguous. Germline V CDR1 and CDR2: MNHEY, SVGAGI. The V and J ends lost 2 bases and 0 bases respectively, with 4 bases between them. The CDR3 length is 13 residues.

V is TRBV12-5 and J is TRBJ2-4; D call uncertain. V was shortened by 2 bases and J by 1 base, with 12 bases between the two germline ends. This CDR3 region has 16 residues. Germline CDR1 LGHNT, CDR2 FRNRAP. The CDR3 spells CASGLSVFGAKNIQYF. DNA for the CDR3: TGTGCTAGTGGTTTGTCAGTCTTCGGGGCCAAAAACATTCAGTACTTC.

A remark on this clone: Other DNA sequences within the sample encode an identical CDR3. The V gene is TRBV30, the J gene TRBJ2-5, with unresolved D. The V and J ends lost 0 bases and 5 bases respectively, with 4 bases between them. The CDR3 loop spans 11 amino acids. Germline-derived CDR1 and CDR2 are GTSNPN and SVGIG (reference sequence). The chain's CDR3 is CAWSVQETQYF. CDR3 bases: TGTGCCTGGAGTGTTCAGGAGACCCAGTACTTC.

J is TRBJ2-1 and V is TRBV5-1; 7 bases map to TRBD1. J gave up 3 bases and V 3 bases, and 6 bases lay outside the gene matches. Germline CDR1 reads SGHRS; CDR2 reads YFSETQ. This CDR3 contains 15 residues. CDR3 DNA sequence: TGCGCCAGCAGCTCCTCGGGACAGATCTACAATGAGCAGTTCTTC. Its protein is CASSSSGQIYNEQFF. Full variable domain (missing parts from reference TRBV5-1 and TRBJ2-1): KAGVTQTPRYLIKTRGQQVTLSCSPISGHRSVSWYQQTPGQGLQFLFEYFSETQRNKGNFPGRFSGRQFSNSRSEMNVSTLELGDSALYLCASSSSGQIYNEQFFGPGTRLTVL.

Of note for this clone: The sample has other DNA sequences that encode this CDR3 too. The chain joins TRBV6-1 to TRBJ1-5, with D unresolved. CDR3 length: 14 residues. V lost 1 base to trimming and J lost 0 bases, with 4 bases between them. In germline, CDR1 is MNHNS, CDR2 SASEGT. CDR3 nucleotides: TGTGCCAGCAGTGAAGGCTATAGCAATCAGCCCCAGCATTTT. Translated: CASSEGYSNQPQHF.

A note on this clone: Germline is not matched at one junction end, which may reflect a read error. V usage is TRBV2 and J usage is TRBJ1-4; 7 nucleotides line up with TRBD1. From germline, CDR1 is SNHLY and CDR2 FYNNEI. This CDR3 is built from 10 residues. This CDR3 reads CASGGTVTVF. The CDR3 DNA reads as TGTGCCAGCGGAGGGACAGTCACCGTATTT.

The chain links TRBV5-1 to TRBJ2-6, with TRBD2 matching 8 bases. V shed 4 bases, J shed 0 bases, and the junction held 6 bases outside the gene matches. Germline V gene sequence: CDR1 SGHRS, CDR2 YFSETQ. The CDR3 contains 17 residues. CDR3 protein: CASSPSGGSSGANVLTF. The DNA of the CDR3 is TGCGCCAGCAGCCCGTCGGGGGGGAGCTCTGGGGCCAACGTCCTGACTTTC.

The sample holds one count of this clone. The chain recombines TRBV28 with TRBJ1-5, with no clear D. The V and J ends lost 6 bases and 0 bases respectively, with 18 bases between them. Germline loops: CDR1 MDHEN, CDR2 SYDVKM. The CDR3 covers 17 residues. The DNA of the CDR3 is TGTGCCAGCAGCCCGCGATCCGCGGTTTATAGCAATCAGCCCCAGCATTTT. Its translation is CASSPRSAVYSNQPQHF.

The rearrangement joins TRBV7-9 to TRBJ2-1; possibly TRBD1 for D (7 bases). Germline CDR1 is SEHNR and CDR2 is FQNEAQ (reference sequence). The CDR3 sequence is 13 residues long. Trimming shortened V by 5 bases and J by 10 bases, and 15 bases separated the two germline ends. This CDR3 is CASSPQGDLEQFF. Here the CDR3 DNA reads TGTGCCAGCAGCCCCCAGGGGGACTTGGAGCAGTTCTTC.